These 24 T cell receptor beta chains share one sample of origin, sequenced in a study of cytomegalovirus exposure and HLA in healthy donors. TCRdb keeps only in-frame clones here, not all; method: immunoSEQ multiplex PCR. The sample lists some 150,000 clones; about 86% were seen once. The sample taken for sequencing was PBMCs. Receptor source: a human donor in good health.

This clone came up once. V gene TRBV9 combines with J gene TRBJ2-7; 11 bases map to TRBD1. The germline gives CDR1 SGDLS, CDR2 YYNGEE. The CDR3 contains 15 residues. The V gene end was trimmed by 5 bases and the J gene end by 3 bases; junction bases not matched to a gene: 7. The CDR3 region has the DNA TGTGCCAGCAGTAGCCAGGGACAGGGGGACTACGAGCAGTACTTC. The encoded protein is CASSSQGQGDYEQYF.

This clone appeared a single time. V is TRBV5-1 and J is TRBJ1-1; 7 bases match TRBD1. The V segment lost 4 bases and the J segment 4 bases; nucleotides outside the gene matches: 4. Germline V lookup: CDR1 SGHRS, CDR2 YFSETQ. The CDR3 is 13 residues long. CDR3: CASSLTGVTEAFF. As DNA, the CDR3 is TGCGCCAGCAGCCTCACAGGGGTCACTGAAGCTTTCTTT.

CDR3 nucleotide sequence: TGTGCCAGCAGTCCCACTAGCGGGGGACCCTACGAGCAGTACTTC. Its translation: CASSPTSGGPYEQYF. This chain links TRBV6-1 with TRBJ2-7; TRBD2 aligns across 11 bases. The CDR3 covers 15 residues. Trimming removed 5 bases from V and 2 bases from J; junction bases left unmatched: 5. Germline V gene sequence: CDR1 MNHNS, CDR2 SASEGT.

The chain employs TRBV27 and TRBJ2-7; D is ambiguous. The CDR3 sequence is 13 residues long. Germline assignment: CDR1 MNHEY and CDR2 SMNVEV (reference sequence). Trimming removed 3 bases from V and 3 bases from J, with 9 bases in between. CDR3 amino acids: CASSFFFGYEQYF. DNA of the CDR3: TGTGCCAGCAGTTTCTTCTTCGGCTACGAGCAGTACTTC.

The count of this clone is one. The chain is built from TRBV2 and TRBJ2-2, with D perhaps matching TRBD2 (5 bases). Trimming took off 4 bases at V and 2 bases at J, with 11 bases between the two ends. This CDR3 comprises 15 residues. Germline V gene lookup returns CDR1 SNHLY and CDR2 FYNNEI. CDR3 nucleotide sequence: TGTGCCAGCAGTGCGAATGGAGGAAACACCGGGGAGCTGTTTTTT. Amino acids: CASSANGGNTGELFF. The full variable domain, with the rest looked up from reference TRBV2 and TRBJ2-2, is EPEVTQTPSHQVTQMGQEVILRCVPISNHLYFYWYRQILGQKVEFLVSFYNNEISEKSEIFDDQFSVERPDGSNFTLKIRSTKLEDSAMYFCASSANGGNTGELFFGEGSRLTVL.

The rearrangement links TRBV7-9 to TRBJ2-7; 12 bases line up with TRBD2. There are 18 residues in the CDR3. J lost 7 bases, V lost 2 bases, and 15 bases had no gene match. Per the germline V gene, CDR1 is SEHNR and CDR2 is FQNEAQ (reference sequence). The CDR3 nucleotides read TGTGCCAGCAGCTTACTCCCCATAGCTAGCGGGAGGGCCCATGAGCAGTACTTC. Protein product: CASSLLPIASGRAHEQYF. The whole variable domain, remainder taken from reference TRBV7-9 and TRBJ2-7, is DTGVSQNPRHKITKRGQNVTFRCDPISEHNRLYWYRQTLGQGPEFLTYFQNEAQLEKSRLLSDRFSAERPKGSFSTLEIQRTEQGDSAMYLCASSLLPIASGRAHEQYFGPGTRLTVT.

The chain employs TRBV25-1 and TRBJ2-6; D is unclear. Looked up from germline, CDR1 is MGHDK and CDR2 is SYGVNS. Trimming cost V 7 bases and J 1 base, with 17 bases left between them. The CDR3 runs 17 residues. The CDR3 is CASTPEVMLSGANVLTF. CDR3 DNA sequence: TGTGCCAGCACCCCTGAGGTTATGCTATCTGGGGCCAACGTCCTGACTTTC.

The chain employs TRBV28 and TRBJ2-1; 7 nucleotides agree with TRBD1. The CDR3 is 21 residues long. The V gene's germline CDR1 is MDHEN and CDR2 SYDVKM. V dropped 1 base and J dropped 4; count of bases not matched to a gene: 22. In DNA form, the CDR3 reads TGTGCCAGCAGTTTATACGACAGGGTATCAGGTACAATGAGGAGGTACAATGAGCAGTTCTTC. The encoded protein is CASSLYDRVSGTMRRYNEQFF.

Turning to this clone: This CDR3 is also generated by other DNA sequences in the sample. The rearrangement links TRBV5-1 to TRBJ1-4, with D perhaps TRBD1 (6 bases). In germline, CDR1 is SGHRS, CDR2 YFSETQ. The V end was cut by 4 bases, the J end by 3 bases, with 10 bases between. This CDR3 region has 14 residues. The CDR3 loop is CASSLQGPNEKLFF. The CDR3 coding sequence is TGCGCCAGCAGCCTACAGGGCCCTAATGAAAAACTGTTTTTT.

The chain links TRBV9 to TRBJ1-4; a possible D gene is TRBD1 (5 bases). CDR1 is SGDLS, CDR2 YYNGEE, per germline. The CDR3 is 15 amino acids. V was cut by 4 bases and J by 6 bases, with 16 bases left in between. The CDR3 spells CASSPTQGIYEKLFF. The CDR3 region has the DNA TGTGCCAGCAGCCCGACTCAGGGAATATATGAAAAACTGTTTTTT.

This chain connects TRBV29-1 to TRBJ2-5, with D possibly matching TRBD2 (6 bases). CDR3 length: 15 residues. The germline V and J ends were trimmed by 4 bases and 1 base, with 16 bases remaining between them. Germline V CDR1 and CDR2: SQVTM, ANQGSEA. CDR3 nucleotide sequence: TGCAGCGTTGTGCGGGACGGCAATATCCAAGAGACCCAGTACTTC. It is translated as CSVVRDGNIQETQYF.

The chain joins TRBV6-5 to TRBJ1-5, with D possibly matching TRBD1 (5 bases). The CDR3 extends over 14 amino acids. Trimming stripped 0 bases from V and 2 bases from J, with 5 bases between. CDR1 and CDR2 (germline): MNHEY, SVGAGI. In DNA form, the CDR3 reads TGTGCCAGCAGTTACTCAGGGGGCAATCAGCCCCAGCATTTT. Translating gives CASSYSGGNQPQHF.

The V gene is TRBV7-6, the J gene TRBJ1-5; 8 nucleotides line up with TRBD1. This CDR3 contains 16 residues. Germline CDR1 SGHVS, CDR2 FNYEAQ. V lost 1 base, J lost 7 bases, and 9 bases stayed unmatched. The chain's CDR3 is CASSLGNRGSGQPQHF. As DNA, the CDR3 is TGTGCCAGCAGCTTAGGGAACAGGGGGTCGGGGCAGCCCCAGCATTTT. The full variable domain, rest sourced from reference TRBV7-6 and TRBJ1-5, is GAGVSQSPRYKVTKRGQDVALRCDPISGHVSLYWYRQALGQGPEFLTYFNYEAQQDKSGLPNDRFSAERPEGSISTLTIQRTEQRDSAMYRCASSLGNRGSGQPQHFGDGTRLSIL.

CDR3 bases: TGTGCCAGCAGCTTTGGTGGAGGTAACGAGCAGTACTTC. This sequence encodes CASSFGGGNEQYF. J is TRBJ2-7 and V is TRBV16, with a possible D match to TRBD2 (5 bases). Germline CDR1 is KGHSY and CDR2 is FQNENV. The CDR3 spans 13 residues. Trimming took off 5 bases at V and 5 bases at J, with 13 bases between the two ends.

V usage is TRBV19 and J usage is TRBJ1-1, with TRBD1 matching 7 bases. The CDR3 covers 12 residues. After removal of 7 bases from V and 5 bases from J, the junction contained 4 bases not matched to a gene. Germline CDR1 reads LNHDA; CDR2 reads SQIVND (reference sequence). As DNA, the CDR3 is TGTGCCAGTAAACAGGGGCGGACTGAAGCTTTCTTT. It yields the protein CASKQGRTEAFF. The full variable domain, in which reference TRBV19 and TRBJ1-1 provide the parts outside the CDR3, is DGGITQSPKYLFRKEGQNVTLSCEQNLNHDAMYWYRQDPGQGLRLIYYSQIVNDFQKGDIAEGYSVSREKKESFPLTVTSAQKNPTAFYLCASKQGRTEAFFGQGTRLTVV.

The chain uses TRBV4-3 and TRBJ2-7, with 7 positions matching TRBD1. This CDR3 has 15 amino acids. Germline loops: CDR1 LGHNA, CDR2 YSLEER. V lost 0 bases, J lost 5 bases, and 7 bases stayed unmatched. The CDR3 here is CASSQDIGGRNEQYF. For the CDR3, the DNA is TGCGCCAGCAGCCAAGATATAGGGGGCAGGAACGAGCAGTACTTC.

The rearrangement links TRBV18 to TRBJ2-5; D call uncertain. Trimming removed 6 bases at V and 5 bases at J, with 13 bases between. The length of the CDR3 is 13 residues. In germline, CDR1 is KGHSH, CDR2 LQKENI. The CDR3 sequence is CASSSGSYETQYF. The CDR3 DNA reads as TGTGCCAGCTCCTCGGGTTCATACGAGACCCAGTACTTC.

The V gene is TRBV9, the J gene TRBJ1-3; tentatively, D is TRBD1 (5 bases). The CDR3 is made up of 18 amino acids. V was cut by 0 bases and J by 3 bases, with 19 bases left in between. In germline, CDR1 is SGDLS, CDR2 YYNGEE. The CDR3 spells CASSVDLSGPTDGNTIYF. The CDR3 bases are TGTGCCAGCAGCGTAGATCTCTCAGGGCCAACGGATGGAAACACCATATATTTT.

The CDR3 DNA reads TGTGCCAGCAGCCTTGGGGCGGACTATGGCTACACCTTC. It yields the protein CASSLGADYGYTF. The chain uses TRBV7-9 and TRBJ1-2, with TRBD1 as a possible D gene (5 bases). Trimming removed 5 bases from V and 3 bases from J, with 10 bases in between. The CDR3 is 13 residues long. Germline assignment: CDR1 SEHNR and CDR2 FQNEAQ (reference sequence).

V usage is TRBV7-8 and J usage is TRBJ2-1, with a tentative D call TRBD2 (6 bases). V lost 10 bases and J 0 bases, leaving 13 bases between the germline ends. This CDR3 comprises 14 residues. Germline CDR1 SGHVS, CDR2 FQNEAQ. The CDR3 DNA is TGTGCCATAGCGGCAGGAAGCTCCTACAATGAGCAGTTCTTC. Amino acid sequence: CAIAAGSSYNEQFF.

The chain uses TRBV6-5 and TRBJ2-7; D is unresolved. This CDR3 is built from 11 residues. The V end lost 8 bases, the J end lost 0 bases, and 5 bases lay between the germline ends. Germline V lookup: CDR1 MNHEY, CDR2 SVGAGI. The chain's CDR3 is CASGSSYEQYF. CDR3 DNA sequence: TGTGCCAGCGGCAGCTCCTACGAGCAGTACTTC.

V usage is TRBV19 and J usage is TRBJ2-7, with a weak D call TRBD1 (6 bases). The CDR3 covers 13 residues. In germline, CDR1 is LNHDA, CDR2 SQIVND (reference sequence). V lost 6 bases and J 7 bases, leaving 16 bases between the germline ends. This chain's CDR3 is CASSPGSGVEQYF. CDR3 nucleotides: TGTGCCAGTAGCCCCGGGTCAGGGGTTGAGCAGTACTTC. The variable domain in full, completed from reference TRBV19 and TRBJ2-7, reads DGGITQSPKYLFRKEGQNVTLSCEQNLNHDAMYWYRQDPGQGLRLIYYSQIVNDFQKGDIAEGYSVSREKKESFPLTVTSAQKNPTAFYLCASSPGSGVEQYFGPGTRLTVT.

The chain is built from TRBV7-2 and TRBJ1-2, with 8 nucleotides matching TRBD1. The V gene's germline CDR1 is SGHTA and CDR2 FQGNSA. The V gene end was trimmed by 5 bases and the J gene end by 3 bases; junction bases not matched to a gene: 8. The CDR3 totals 15 residues. CDR3 loop: CASSPQGVVHYGYTF. The CDR3 DNA is TGTGCCAGCAGCCCACAGGGGGTGGTTCACTATGGCTACACCTTC.

This clone occurred once. The V call is TRBV4-2, the J call TRBJ2-2; 7 nucleotides match TRBD2. Germline CDR1 reads LGHNA; CDR2 reads YNFKEQ. V dropped 4 bases and J dropped 0; count of bases not matched to a gene: 5. The CDR3 length is 16 residues. The CDR3 spells CASSRTGLTNTGELFF. CDR3 nucleotides: TGTGCCAGCAGCCGTACGGGACTAACGAACACCGGGGAGCTGTTTTTT.